Included here is one T cell receptor beta chain sequence, with context. The data originate from a study of blood T cell repertoires in COVID-19. Across the whole study: The United States, Italy and Spain were the sources of the acute and convalescent COVID-19 samples.

Assay used: immunoSEQ multiplex PCR; TCRdb lists only in-frame clones, some missing. Of around 60,000 clones in the sample, around 83% were seen once. Seattle researchers signed up patients amid active infection and tracked them longitudinally. Germline V gene data show CDR1 as SEHNR and CDR2 as FQNEAQ (reference sequence). The V gene end was trimmed by 4 bases and the J gene end by 1 base; junction bases not matched to a gene: 6. This CDR3 spans 15 amino acids. The TCR originated in a man aged 30-40 years with COVID-19, enrolled during active disease. The chain links TRBV7-9 to TRBJ1-1, with 7 bases fitting TRBD1. Sequencing used peripheral blood. The CDR3 protein is CASSSGTVPNTEAFF. The CDR3 DNA sequence: TGTGCCAGCAGCTCCGGGACAGTACCGAACACTGAAGCTTTCTTT.